The clone carrying this T cell receptor (beta chain) was found many times. Antigen unknown. At one boundary the junction diverges from the germline segment, which might be a read error. The authors ran a second PCR of about 7 to 12 cycles using a sample-barcoded 5' primer and a J-beta primer mix. One entry per CDR3 protein results from TCRdb running MiXCR on the 5' RACE reads. This sample has 700,000 or so distinct CDR3 sequences, with less than 45% found just once. The data derive from a study of blood T cells in healthy people across ages. In terms of origin and age, donors were healthy Caucasian individuals from Russia aged roughly 6 to 100. The germline gives CDR1 SGHDN, CDR2 FVKESK. The CDR3 loop spans 13 amino acids. Overall study results and limits: Estimates of diversity drawn from one million T cells were considered underestimates. Age advanced and TCR beta diversity per million T cells fell, roughly linearly.

Sequencing was done on a sample of blood. V is TRBV14 and J is TRBJ2-3; D is uncertain. This TCR came from an elderly man in good health. CDR3 coding DNA: TGTGCCAGCAGCGAAGATTGGTCGGATACGCAGTATTTT. Amino acids: CASSEDWSDTQYF.